This T cell receptor (beta chain) was observed in a study of T cell repertoires in cytomegalovirus infection. This CDR3 spans 18 amino acids. The germline V and J ends were trimmed by 4 bases and 8 bases, with 27 bases remaining between them. Germline V gives CDR1 SGHDN, CDR2 FVKESK. TCRdb itself ran the reads through MiXCR, one entry per CDR3 protein. The sample lists over 150,000 distinct CDR3 sequences, roughly 17% seen once, with 20% to 25% in the top ten. Sequenced material: CD8+ T cells from PBMCs. The chain couples TRBV14 to TRBJ2-1, with TRBD1 as a possible D gene (6 bases). This TCR derives from a human donor in good health (CMV status not recorded). Some clones in this sample may be carry-over from other donors' samples. The CDR3: CASSRKQGRSWRRDEQFF. In nucleotides, the CDR3 is TGTGCCAGCAGCCGTAAACAGGGAAGGTCCTGGAGGAGAGATGAGCAGTTCTTC.